The clone carrying this TCR beta chain was counted many times. What it binds is not known. A junction end diverges from the germline sequence, so it may reflect a read error. TCR beta CDR3 regions were amplified from RNA. A set of HTBI primers served as the primers for a first-round RT-PCR of the TCR CDR3. TCRdb called the multiplex PCR reads again in MiXCR, with one record for every CDR3 protein. The sample lists approximately 870,000 distinct CDR3 sequences, 38% occurring once. CDR1 and CDR2 (germline): DFQATT, SNEGSKA (reference sequence). This CDR3 is built from 13 residues. This specimen belongs to a study of T cells in Graves' hyperthyroidism and ophthalmopathy. A lack of ophthalmopathy progression within 18 months defined stable Graves' hyperthyroidism. The hyperthyroidism was newly diagnosed and had lasted under 2 months; the patients were aged 18 to 65. Cells are PBMCs isolated from about 10 ml of fresh blood.

Overall study findings and caveats: Blood also showed most of the thyroid clonotypes that were expanded above 0.001.

V usage is TRBV20-1 and J usage is TRBJ1-4, with 7 bases aligning to TRBD1. Sequences were obtained from blood. The sequence derives from a young man with Graves' hyperthyroidism. The CDR3 nucleotides are TGCAGTGCAAGAGGAGGGGGCTCTGAAAAACTGTTTTTT. This sequence encodes CSARGGGSEKLFF.